The 18 T cell receptor beta chains given below trace back to one sample, sequenced in a study of response to subunit inactivated influenza vaccine. TCRdb used MiXCR to reprocess the RT-PCR reads, holding one entry per CDR3 protein. The sample yields under 550,000 distinct CDR3 sequences, around 7.7% seen once. Source: PBMCs from blood, taken 23 to 25 months after vaccination. The receptor source for this set is a man between 50 and 69 years old who received an inactivated influenza vaccine.

A few counts support this clonotype. CDR3 nucleotides: TGTGCCAGCAGTGAATCAGGGACACTTAGCAATCAGCCCCAGCATTTT. Protein: CASSESGTLSNQPQHF. The V and J genes are TRBV6-1 and TRBJ1-5; D may be TRBD1 (6 bases). The germline V gene has CDR1 MNHNS and CDR2 SASEGT. V lost 2 bases and J lost 0, with 11 bases in between. The CDR3 is 16 residues long.

V gene TRBV5-1 combines with J gene TRBJ2-2; 8 bases line up with TRBD2. The J segment lost 3 bases and the V segment lost 6 bases, leaving 7 bases of the junction unmatched. The CDR3 sequence is 15 residues long. CDR1 and CDR2 from the germline V gene are SGHRS and YFSETQ. This CDR3 reads CASKAGEIYTGELFF. CDR3 coding DNA: TGCGCCAGCAAAGCGGGGGAGATCTACACCGGGGAGCTGTTTTTT. The full variable domain, in which reference TRBV5-1 and TRBJ2-2 provide the parts outside the CDR3, is KAGVTQTPRYLIKTRGQQVTLSCSPISGHRSVSWYQQTPGQGLQFLFEYFSETQRNKGNFPGRFSGRQFSNSRSEMNVSTLELGDSALYLCASKAGEIYTGELFFGEGSRLTVL.

This clonotype was counted ten times or more. This sequence joins TRBV6-5 and TRBJ1-2; D gene uncertain. Germline assignment: CDR1 MNHEY and CDR2 SVGAGI. CDR3 size: 11 residues. Trimming took off 8 bases at V and 3 bases at J, with 7 bases between the two ends. The CDR3 DNA follows: TGTGCCAGCGGCGGTTACTATGGCTACACCTTC. It encodes CASGGYYGYTF.

The rearrangement links TRBV27 to TRBJ1-2; 11 nucleotides agree with TRBD1. After removal of 1 base from V and 7 bases from J, the junction contained 5 bases not matched to a gene. The germline CDR1 and CDR2 sequences are MNHEY and SMNVEV (reference sequence). This CDR3 has 15 residues. As DNA, the CDR3 is TGTGCCAGCAGTTTATTTTACGGGACAGGGGGTGGCTACACCTTC. Translation gives CASSLFYGTGGGYTF.

In this sample, this clonotype turned up many times. The gene calls are TRBV29-1 and TRBJ2-1, with 15 bases identical to TRBD2. With 7 bases clipped from V and 9 bases from J, the junction kept 13 bases outside the gene matches. The germline V gene encodes CDR1 SQVTM and CDR2 ANQGSEA. The CDR3 runs to 16 residues. CDR3 sequence (DNA): TGCAGCGCGCCCCTGGGACTAGCGGGAGGCCCTGGTGAGCAGTTCTTC. It translates to CSAPLGLAGGPGEQFF.

Many counts were recorded for this clonotype. The chain joins TRBV5-5 to TRBJ2-7; TRBD1 aligns across 10 bases. CDR3 length: 17 residues. Germline V gene lookup returns CDR1 SGHKS and CDR2 YYEKEE (reference sequence). V lost 1 base to trimming and J lost 5 bases; unmatched junction nucleotides: 12. The CDR3 bases are TGTGCCAGCAGCTTGCCACCGTCCGGGACAGGGGCTGACGAGCAGTACTTC. Residues: CASSLPPSGTGADEQYF.

The table lists this clonotype with many counts. The chain links TRBV7-9 to TRBJ2-3, with D hard to call. The CDR3 is made up of 17 amino acids. Germline V gene data show CDR1 as SEHNR and CDR2 as FQNEAQ (reference sequence). V was shortened by 5 bases and J by 2 bases, with 20 bases between the two germline ends. The CDR3 protein is CASSDKGGVVPTDTQYF. CDR3 sequence (DNA): TGTGCCAGCAGCGACAAGGGTGGTGTGGTTCCCACAGATACGCAGTATTTT.

DNA for the CDR3: TGTGCCAGCAGCTACGGAGGTGGGGATTACGAGCAGTACTTC. Translating it yields CASSYGGGDYEQYF. This sequence joins TRBV5-5 and TRBJ2-7, with D possibly matching TRBD2 (5 bases). The germline V and J ends were trimmed by 3 bases and 4 bases, with 14 bases remaining between them. The CDR3 runs 14 residues. Germline loops: CDR1 SGHKS, CDR2 YYEKEE (reference sequence).

V and J are TRBV20-1 and TRBJ2-3; D not certain. Germline V gene sequence: CDR1 DFQATT, CDR2 SNEGSKA (reference sequence). This CDR3 is built from 14 residues. V lost 3 bases, J lost 1 base, and 11 bases lay in between. CDR3 sequence (DNA): TGCAGTGCTAGTGGCAGAAGGGGCACAGATACGCAGTATTTT. It yields the protein CSASGRRGTDTQYF.

This clonotype was observed many times. The chain uses TRBV10-3 and TRBJ2-3, with 11 bases matching TRBD2. The CDR3 has 15 amino acids. V lost 6 bases and J lost 5; bases outside the gene matches: 7. Germline values: CDR1 ENHRY, CDR2 SYGVKD. This CDR3 reads CAISQTSGSIDTQYF. The DNA for the CDR3 is TGTGCCATCAGCCAAACTAGCGGGAGTATAGATACGCAGTATTTT.

The chain has TRBV5-1 and TRBJ1-1; D is ambiguous. Trimming cost V 0 bases and J 6 bases, with 9 bases left between them. This CDR3 comprises 13 residues. Germline CDR1 reads SGHRS; CDR2 reads YFSETQ. The CDR3 sequence: CASSLVDTSEAFF. The CDR3 coding sequence is TGCGCCAGCAGCTTGGTTGACACCTCTGAAGCTTTCTTT.

There are a few counts of this clonotype. The chain is built from TRBV11-2 and TRBJ2-7; no clear D gene. The ends were cut back, 2 bases at V and 0 bases at J, with 8 bases in the middle. Germline CDR1 reads SGHAT; CDR2 reads FQNNGV. This CDR3 spans 14 amino acids. The CDR3 loop is CASSLKFSSYEQYF. The CDR3 coding sequence is TGTGCCAGCAGCTTAAAGTTTAGCTCCTACGAGCAGTACTTC.

This clonotype was observed at least ten times. The chain combines TRBV6-1 with TRBJ2-1, with 9 bases fitting TRBD1. The germline gives CDR1 MNHNS, CDR2 SASEGT. With V trimmed by 6 bases and J by 0 bases, 6 bases remained unmatched. The CDR3 runs to 16 residues. The CDR3 loop is CASRPPGQGSYNEQFF. In DNA, the CDR3 is TGTGCCAGCAGACCTCCGGGACAGGGCTCCTACAATGAGCAGTTCTTC.

This clonotype was found a few times. V and J are TRBV9 and TRBJ2-7; TRBD2 agrees at 8 bases. The CDR3 runs 14 residues. V trimming: 4 bases; J trimming: 0 bases; junction bases outside the gene matches: 3. CDR1 and CDR2 (germline): SGDLS, YYNGEE. The DNA for the CDR3 is TGTGCCAGCAGCACAGGACTAGCCTCCTACGAGCAGTACTTC. Translated, it gives CASSTGLASYEQYF.

This chain uses TRBV11-1 with TRBJ2-3; TRBD2 agrees at 14 bases. The V segment lost 1 base and the J segment 8 bases; nucleotides outside the gene matches: 11. Germline V CDR1 and CDR2: SGHAT, FQDESV (reference sequence). This CDR3 has 18 residues. The CDR3 DNA sequence: TGTGCCAGCAGCTTAGAGACCGGGACTAGCGGGAGAGTAGGTACGCAGTATTTT. This sequence encodes CASSLETGTSGRVGTQYF.

This clonotype was seen many times. V gene TRBV12-3 or TRBV12-4 combines with J gene TRBJ2-7; no clear D gene. The CDR3 loop spans 14 amino acids. Trimming took 1 base from V and 3 from J, leaving 10 bases between them. For the CDR3, the DNA is TGTGCCAGCAGTTTAGGGACGTCGGTCTACGAGCAGTACTTC. It specifies CASSLGTSVYEQYF.

Written as DNA, the CDR3 is TGTGCCAGCAGCCCGAGACTAGCGGGGGCTCCCCAAGAGACCCAGTACTTC. It is translated as CASSPRLAGAPQETQYF. This chain uses TRBV7-8 with TRBJ2-5; 12 bases line up with TRBD2. CDR1 and CDR2 (germline): SGHVS, FQNEAQ. The CDR3 spans 17 residues. V lost 5 bases, J lost 1 base, and 8 bases stayed unmatched. Based on the CDR3 plus reference TRBV7-8 and TRBJ2-5, the full variable domain is GAGVSQSPRYKVAKRGQDVALRCDPISGHVSLFWYQQALGQGPEFLTYFQNEAQLDKSGLPSDRFFAERPEGSVSTLKIQRTQQEDSAVYLCASSPRLAGAPQETQYFGPGTRLLVL.

The chain carries TRBV27 and TRBJ2-3, with 8 bases lining up with TRBD1. The J segment lost 4 bases and the V segment lost 4 bases, leaving 4 bases of the junction unmatched. This CDR3 comprises 14 residues. Germline V gene lookup returns CDR1 MNHEY and CDR2 SMNVEV (reference sequence). The CDR3 loop reads CASSSRQGSDTQYF. The CDR3 region has the DNA TGTGCCAGCAGTTCCCGACAGGGGTCAGATACGCAGTATTTT.